Listed below are T cell receptor beta chains from one sample, sequenced in a study of shared clonotypes between healthy human individuals. TCRdb's copy holds only in-frame clones and misses some; the assay was immunoSEQ multiplex PCR. The table records about 2.2 million clones, around 93% of them present only once. Sequencing was carried out using naive CD8+ T cells from PBMCs. These receptors all stem from a man between 18 and 35 years old in good health. Some clones in this sample may be carry-over from other donors' samples. Both conserved end residues are part of each CDR3. The order of the fields is J gene, V gene, clone size, CDR3 protein. Expanded clones are given a class, and other clones once, few, many or no size at all.

>TRBJ2-2|TRBV10-3|NA
CAISEGLAGGELFF
>TRBJ2-2|TRBV2|NA
CASTILQNTGELFF
>TRBJ1-1|TRBV6-6|NA
CASSSIGTVGTEAFF
>TRBJ2-3|TRBV7-3|NA
CASSLGVSSTDTQYF
>TRBJ1-4|TRBV6-1|NA
CASSELVAPATNEKLFF
>TRBJ2-7|TRBV5-1|NA
CASGWDTYEQYF
>TRBJ2-7|TRBV28|NA
CASSFQPYEQYF
>TRBJ1-1|TRBV5-1|NA
CASSLGKGEAFF
>TRBJ1-5|TRBV11-2|NA
CASSLDRGTDSNQPQHF
>TRBJ1-1|TRBV9|NA
CASSVVRSSEAFF
>TRBJ2-5|TRBV9|NA
CASSVNRGETQYF
>TRBJ2-7|TRBV9|NA
CASSVVGPRGSEQYF
>TRBJ2-2|TRBV19|NA
CASSITRTPTGELFF
>TRBJ2-5|TRBV5-1|NA
CASSLAPGDQETQYF
>TRBJ2-3|TRBV4-2|NA
CASSLGTLGTDTQYF
>TRBJ2-7|TRBV19|NA
CASKADRGSYEQYF
>TRBJ1-4|TRBV7-9|NA
CASSLSETGVSEPVF
>TRBJ1-2|TRBV7-9|NA
CASSLAWGGYGYTF
>TRBJ2-5|TRBV11-2|NA
CASSLGKMGQYF
>TRBJ2-1|TRBV27|NA
CASSPQLALIDNEQFF
>TRBJ2-3|TRBV7-9|NA
CASSLGTSGTSTDTQYF
>TRBJ2-7|TRBV7-8|NA
CASSTRQEQYF
>TRBJ1-1|TRBV5-4|NA
CASSLDRAMQGHTEAFF
>TRBJ2-3|TRBV5-6|NA
CASSLTGDTQYF
>TRBJ2-7|TRBV4-2|NA
CASSQAGLIYEQYF
>TRBJ1-5|TRBV28|NA
CASSWGADNQPQHF
>TRBJ2-3|TRBV6-5|once
CASSYSGRAADTQYF
>TRBJ2-2|TRBV2|NA
CASSDFRTGELFF
>TRBJ2-2|TRBV7-6|NA
CASSLDLGTGDTGELFF
>TRBJ1-1|TRBV2|few
CASTNRDRGGAEAFF
>TRBJ2-3|TRBV5-1|NA
CASSLAPGTGIWDTQYF
>TRBJ2-1|TRBV7-8|NA
CASSLVGNEQFF
>TRBJ2-1|TRBV4-2|NA
CASSHFPSDGYNEQFF
>TRBJ2-7|TRBV27|few
CASSLDRGQGEQYF
>TRBJ2-7|TRBV27|NA
CASSLRISYEQYF
>TRBJ1-1|TRBV27|NA
CASSLSGTGRTEAFF
>TRBJ1-2|TRBV7-2|NA
CASSLAGQGTGSRGYTF
>TRBJ2-7|TRBV28|NA
CASSFHVTGGADYEQYF
>TRBJ2-1|TRBV7-6|NA
CASSSPRGSWGSNEQFF
>TRBJ2-7|TRBV15|NA
CATSRGRGYEQYF
>TRBJ2-7|TRBV4-1|NA
CASSPWTSGSYEQYF
>TRBJ2-2|TRBV19|NA
CATAHPMGSTGELFF